The next 24 T cell receptor beta chains were all read from a single sample in a study of cytomegalovirus exposure and HLA in healthy donors (dated by TCRdb to between 2016 and 2019). Library generation was performed with the immunoSEQ multiplex PCR assay. For the multiplex PCR, a mixture combining 60 forward primers for TCR Vbeta segments and 13 reverse primers for TCR Jbeta segments was used. Held by TCRdb, this immuneACCESS table contains in-frame sequences only and omits some clones. Under half of the omission traces to an unresolved V gene where checked; the cause of the rest is unknown. The sample table contains 100,000 to 150,000 clones; only one count was recorded for 80% of them. The top ten constitute 0.95% to 1.5% of the sample. The material sequenced was PBMCs. Receptors were obtained from a female donor in good health and CMV-seronegative.

The genes are TRBV10-3 and TRBJ2-5, with 7 bases that match TRBD1. The CDR3 has 13 amino acids. V trimming: 7 bases; J trimming: 5 bases; junction bases outside the gene matches: 7. Germline V gene data show CDR1 as ENHRY and CDR2 as SYGVKD. CDR3 in amino acids: CAIKGAGPETQYF. CDR3 bases: TGTGCCATCAAGGGGGCAGGGCCGGAGACCCAGTACTTC.

This chain uses TRBV7-9 with TRBJ2-5, with D tentatively TRBD1 (5 bases). The CDR3 consists of 14 residues. The V and J ends lost 3 bases and 1 base respectively, with 9 bases between them. Germline V gene data show CDR1 as SEHNR and CDR2 as FQNEAQ (reference sequence). The CDR3 nucleotides are TGTGCCAGCAGCTTGGGGCAGCCCCAAGAGACCCAGTACTTC. Amino acid sequence: CASSLGQPQETQYF. Combining the CDR3 with reference TRBV7-9 and TRBJ2-5 gives the whole variable domain DTGVSQNPRHKITKRGQNVTFRCDPISEHNRLYWYRQTLGQGPEFLTYFQNEAQLEKSRLLSDRFSAERPKGSFSTLEIQRTEQGDSAMYLCASSLGQPQETQYFGPGTRLLVL.

In this sample, this clone turned up once. J is TRBJ2-4 and V is TRBV11-2; 13 bases agree with TRBD2. CDR3 length: 13 amino acids. V lost 5 bases, J lost 9 bases, and 1 base stayed unmatched. Germline V lookup: CDR1 SGHAT, CDR2 FQNNGV. DNA of the CDR3: TGTGCCAGCAGCCGGACTAGCGGGGGCATTCAGTACTTC. This translates into CASSRTSGGIQYF.

This chain links TRBV27 with TRBJ2-1; TRBD1 agrees at 8 bases. CDR1 and CDR2 from the germline V gene are MNHEY and SMNVEV (reference sequence). CDR3 length: 16 residues. The J segment lost 2 bases and the V segment lost 5 bases, leaving 8 bases of the junction unmatched. The CDR3 DNA reads TGTGCCAGCAGTCCGATCGGACAGGGCCCCTACAATGAGCAGTTCTTC. It encodes CASSPIGQGPYNEQFF.

This chain connects TRBV30 to TRBJ1-1; D remains ambiguous. Germline V gives CDR1 GTSNPN, CDR2 SVGIG (reference sequence). Trimming pared 5 bases from V and 4 bases from J, leaving 11 bases between. The CDR3 is 12 amino acids. The CDR3 coding sequence is TGTGCCTGGGGCTGGGAGGGCACTGAAGCTTTCTTT. Its protein is CAWGWEGTEAFF.

A single count supports this clone. V and J are TRBV7-2 and TRBJ2-7; TRBD1 is a possible D gene (5 bases). The V and J ends lost 1 base and 3 bases respectively, with 10 bases between them. Germline CDR1 SGHTA, CDR2 FQGNSA. This CDR3 contains 14 residues. CDR3 sequence: CASSLGQSFYEQYF. In DNA, the CDR3 is TGTGCCAGCAGCTTAGGACAGAGCTTCTACGAGCAGTACTTC.

This chain joins TRBV6-5 and TRBJ1-6; D is possibly TRBD1 (5 bases). The V and J ends lost 7 bases and 6 bases respectively, with 16 bases between them. The CDR3 extends over 15 amino acids. The germline CDR1 and CDR2 sequences are MNHEY and SVGAGI. The CDR3 region is CASKRDGGGNSPLHF. The CDR3 nucleotides read TGTGCCAGCAAGCGGGACGGGGGAGGTAATTCACCCCTCCACTTT.

CDR3 coding DNA: TGTGCCAGCAGCGTGGAGGGAGCGGGCACCGGGGAGCTGTTTTTT. Its protein product is CASSVEGAGTGELFF. The chain joins TRBV9 to TRBJ2-2; possibly TRBD2 for D (6 bases). CDR3 length: 15 amino acids. The V and J ends lost 2 bases and 4 bases respectively, with 12 bases between them. Germline loops: CDR1 SGDLS, CDR2 YYNGEE.

J is TRBJ2-1 and V is TRBV7-2; 8 bases are shared with TRBD1. The J segment lost 8 bases and the V segment lost 4 bases, leaving 1 base of the junction unmatched. There are 12 residues in the CDR3. Germline V gene sequence: CDR1 SGHTA, CDR2 FQGNSA. CDR3 region: CASSSGGDEQFF. For the CDR3, the DNA is TGTGCCAGCAGCTCAGGGGGCGATGAGCAGTTCTTC.

V usage is TRBV21-1 and J usage is TRBJ2-3; the D call of TRBD2 is as the table states it, not checked on the DNA. TRBV21-1 is tagged as a pseudogene. This CDR3 region has 18 residues. The CDR3 DNA follows: TGTGCCAGCAGCCCTCGGACTAGCGGGAGGGGGCCCACAGATACGCAGTATTTT. As protein: CASSPRTSGRGPTDTQYF.

This rearrangement joins TRBV30 to TRBJ2-1; TRBD2 matches 12 bases. CDR3 length: 14 residues. In germline, CDR1 is GTSNPN, CDR2 SVGIG (reference sequence). V was clipped by 3 bases and J by 10 bases; unmatched bases: 7. CDR3 DNA: TGTGCCTGGAGCCCGACTAGCGGGGGCAGCGAGCAGTTCTTC. Translated, it gives CAWSPTSGGSEQFF.

The CDR3 protein is CASSLTGGMGRQPQHF. CDR3 nucleotides: TGTGCCAGTAGTTTAACAGGGGGAATGGGACGGCAGCCCCAGCATTTT. The chain joins TRBV19 to TRBJ1-5; 8 bases fit TRBD1. The CDR3 totals 16 residues. V was pared by 5 bases and J by 7 bases, with 13 bases of the junction left unmatched. The germline V gene encodes CDR1 LNHDA and CDR2 SQIVND (reference sequence).

This clone was counted once. This chain links TRBV4-1 with TRBJ1-2, with 7 nucleotides matching TRBD1. The CDR3 is made up of 17 amino acids. The V segment lost 2 bases and the J segment 8 bases; nucleotides outside the gene matches: 17. Germline CDR1 is MGHRA and CDR2 is YSYEKL. The CDR3 sequence is CASSQLSRTGPSGGYTF. In DNA, the CDR3 is TGCGCCAGCAGCCAACTTTCCCGGACAGGACCCTCGGGGGGCTACACCTTC.

This chain's CDR3 is CASSELQGTEAFF. The CDR3 DNA is TGTGCCAGCTCAGAGCTTCAGGGAACTGAAGCTTTCTTT. The rearrangement uses TRBV18 and TRBJ1-1; a weak D match, TRBD1 (5 bases). Trimming removed 5 bases from V and 5 bases from J, with 12 bases in between. CDR1 is KGHSH and CDR2 is LQKENI in the germline V gene. The length of the CDR3 is 13 residues.

This chain uses TRBV27 with TRBJ2-5; 8 positions match TRBD2. Looked up from germline, CDR1 is MNHEY and CDR2 is SMNVEV (reference sequence). V gave up 3 bases and J gave up 3 bases; unmatched junction bases: 6. The CDR3 is 15 residues long. Here the CDR3 DNA reads TGTGCCAGCAGTTTGAGCGGGAGTAAGAAAGAGACCCAGTACTTC. Its protein product is CASSLSGSKKETQYF.

The chain carries TRBV27 and TRBJ1-6; the D is unclear. V shed 6 bases and J shed 15 bases, with 21 bases lying between them. The CDR3 extends over 14 amino acids. Germline V gene data show CDR1 as MNHEY and CDR2 as SMNVEV (reference sequence). Here the CDR3 DNA reads TGTGCCAGCAGCCCGGGTCCCGATAATTCTGGCCTCCACTTT. Protein product: CASSPGPDNSGLHF.

This chain connects TRBV7-6 to TRBJ1-5, with 7 bases that match TRBD1. The CDR3 extends over 14 amino acids. The trim removed 5 bases at V and 5 bases at J, leaving 6 bases unmatched. Germline V gene lookup returns CDR1 SGHVS and CDR2 FNYEAQ. The chain's CDR3 is CASSGGTVDQPQHF. CDR3 nucleotide sequence: TGTGCCAGCAGCGGCGGGACAGTAGATCAGCCCCAGCATTTT.

The rearrangement joins TRBV5-1 to TRBJ2-7, with 9 bases identical to TRBD2. V was clipped by 0 bases and J by 7 bases; unmatched bases: 8. The CDR3 consists of 15 residues. CDR1 and CDR2 (germline): SGHRS, YFSETQ. Here the CDR3 reads CASSLVSGSGVEQYF. CDR3 coding DNA: TGCGCCAGCAGCTTGGTTAGCGGGAGTGGAGTAGAGCAGTACTTC.

The chain joins TRBV11-3 to TRBJ2-7, with 7 bases lining up with TRBD1. This CDR3 contains 12 residues. CDR1 and CDR2 (germline): SGHNT, YENEEA. The V and J ends lost 7 bases and 6 bases, in that order; junction bases with no gene match: 6. The chain's CDR3 is CASTGAGGEQYF. The CDR3 DNA reads as TGTGCCAGCACCGGGGCAGGGGGCGAGCAGTACTTC.

The chain combines TRBV28 with TRBJ2-3; 9 bases are a match to TRBD2. CDR1 and CDR2 from the germline V gene are MDHEN and SYDVKM. V shed 6 bases and J 0 bases; nucleotides not matched to a gene: 4. This CDR3 comprises 15 residues. The CDR3 is CASRTSGPSTDTQYF. In DNA form, the CDR3 reads TGTGCCAGCAGGACTAGCGGACCTAGCACAGATACGCAGTATTTT.

The table lists this clone with a count of one. The chain uses TRBV12-5 and TRBJ1-4; no clear D gene. Germline V lookup: CDR1 LGHNT, CDR2 FRNRAP. The CDR3 spans 14 residues. V lost 6 bases to trimming and J lost 8 bases, with 16 bases between them. In DNA form, the CDR3 reads TGTGCTAGTGGGCCTCCGGGAGGCGCGGAAAAACTGTTTTTT. Amino acids: CASGPPGGAEKLFF.

The chain recombines TRBV28 with TRBJ1-5; TRBD1 matches 7 bases. CDR1 is MDHEN, CDR2 SYDVKM, per germline. This CDR3 has 14 residues. V dropped 5 bases and J dropped 2; count of bases not matched to a gene: 3. CDR3 residues: CASSLDRGNQPQHF. The DNA of the CDR3 is TGTGCCAGCAGTCTAGACAGGGGCAATCAGCCCCAGCATTTT.

V is TRBV7-9 and J is TRBJ2-3; TRBD1 matches at 9 bases. This CDR3 region has 14 residues. Looked up from germline, CDR1 is SEHNR and CDR2 is FQNEAQ (reference sequence). J gave up 3 bases and V 4 bases, and 2 bases lay outside the gene matches. The CDR3 region is CASSYGQGTDTQYF. CDR3 DNA: TGTGCCAGCAGCTATGGACAGGGGACAGATACGCAGTATTTT.

This chain joins TRBV7-9 and TRBJ1-5, with a weak D call TRBD1 (5 bases). This CDR3 is 15 amino acids long. The V and J ends lost 1 base and 8 bases respectively, with 15 bases between them. In germline, CDR1 is SEHNR, CDR2 FQNEAQ (reference sequence). CDR3 bases: TGTGCCAGCAGCTTAGGGTGGGCTTTAGGGGAGCCCCAGCATTTT. The encoded protein is CASSLGWALGEPQHF.